The entry that follows covers one TCR beta chain sequence. Enrollment of patients from Seattle took place during active infection, with longitudinal follow-up. The data derive from a study of blood T cell repertoires in COVID-19. Study overall: Specimens from acute and convalescent COVID-19 originated in the United States, Italy and Spain. T cells, B-cell-depleted T cells, or PBMCs provided the cDNA or gDNA that served as material.

Under the authors' procedure: Reference gene primer amplification gave estimated nucleated cell counts. Generated by immunoSEQ multiplex PCR, the TCRdb table keeps only in-frame clones and is missing some. That table supplies the V and J calls and clone size; D and trimming were determined from the DNA. The sample includes about 250,000 clones, more than 65% of them seen just once. The clonotype was recovered from a person aged 65 to 85 with COVID-19, enrolled during active disease. Sequenced sample: peripheral blood.

The chain's CDR3 is CSVSSTGGVNEQFF. The CDR3, as DNA: TGCAGCGTATCCTCTACAGGGGGGGTCAATGAGCAGTTCTTC. The chain uses TRBV29-1 and TRBJ2-1, with D possibly matching TRBD1 (8 bases). Trimming cost V 6 bases and J 6 bases, with 18 bases left between them. CDR1 SQVTM and CDR2 ANQGSEA come from the germline V gene. The length of the CDR3 is 14 residues.